This T cell receptor beta chain originates from a study of T cell changes during pregnancy in multiple sclerosis. The CDR3 sequence is 16 residues long. After removal of 5 bases from V and 2 bases from J, the junction contained 9 bases not matched to a gene. CDR1 and CDR2 from the germline V gene are LNHDA and SQIVND (reference sequence). The data were produced by immunoSEQ multiplex PCR, yet TCRdb's version contains in-frame clones alone and is incomplete. The sample contains tens of thousands of clones, about nine tenths of which appear only once. The sample consisted of CD4+ T cells from peripheral blood mononuclear cells, taken in the second trimester of pregnancy. This chain links TRBV19 with TRBJ2-7; the match to TRBD2 covers 10 bases. The TCR sequence derives from a female donor in good health, enrolled as a control in a pregnancy study. CDR3 protein: CASSLLAGVGAYEQYF. CDR3 nucleotide sequence: TGTGCCAGTAGTTTGCTAGCGGGAGTTGGGGCCTACGAGCAGTACTTC. The full variable domain, with the rest looked up from reference TRBV19 and TRBJ2-7, is DGGITQSPKYLFRKEGQNVTLSCEQNLNHDAMYWYRQDPGQGLRLIYYSQIVNDFQKGDIAEGYSVSREKKESFPLTVTSAQKNPTAFYLCASSLLAGVGAYEQYFGPGTRLTVT.